The 3 T cell receptor beta chains below come from one sample, sequenced in a study of T cell repertoires in cytomegalovirus infection. These receptors' targets are unknown. One entry per CDR3 protein, called by TCRdb with MiXCR from the reads. The sample lists fewer than 1,000,000 distinct CDR3 sequences; 30% to 40% were seen once. The source material was cultured CD8+ T cells from PBMCs, sampled from culture after CMV antigen stimulation. The receptors stem from a human donor in good health (CMV status not recorded). Some clones in this sample may be carry-over from other donors' samples.

The table lists this clonotype with a few counts. The V gene is TRBV15, the J gene TRBJ2-2, with TRBD2 identical over 12 bases. There are 20 residues in the CDR3. Germline V gene sequence: CDR1 LNHNV, CDR2 YYDKDF (reference sequence). Trimming cost V 3 bases and J 1 base; bases outside gene matches: 12. The CDR3 region has the DNA TGTGCCACCAGCAGCCGGACTAGCGGGGACCTGAAAATGAACACCGGGGAGCTGTTTTTT. It yields the protein CATSSRTSGDLKMNTGELFF.

The V call is TRBV19, the J call TRBJ2-7; D not certain. V was cut by 1 base and J by 0 bases, with 7 bases left in between. The CDR3 consists of 14 residues. Germline V lookup: CDR1 LNHDA, CDR2 SQIVND (reference sequence). The DNA for the CDR3 is TGTGCCAGTAGTATAGCCGGAATCTCCTACGAGCAGTACTTC. Translating gives CASSIAGISYEQYF.

This clonotype turned up a few times. The chain is built from TRBV28 and TRBJ2-3; no clear D. V was pared by 1 base and J by 1 base, with 6 bases between. Germline values: CDR1 MDHEN, CDR2 SYDVKM. CDR3 length equals 14 residues. The CDR3: CASSLLRGTDTQYF. The CDR3 DNA reads as TGTGCCAGCAGTTTATTAAGGGGCACAGATACGCAGTATTTT. Complete variable domain (other parts from reference TRBV28 and TRBJ2-3): DVKVTQSSRYLVKRTGEKVFLECVQDMDHENMFWYRQDPGLGLRLIYFSYDVKMKEKGDIPEGYSVSREKKERFSLILESASTNQTSMYLCASSLLRGTDTQYFGPGTRLTVL.